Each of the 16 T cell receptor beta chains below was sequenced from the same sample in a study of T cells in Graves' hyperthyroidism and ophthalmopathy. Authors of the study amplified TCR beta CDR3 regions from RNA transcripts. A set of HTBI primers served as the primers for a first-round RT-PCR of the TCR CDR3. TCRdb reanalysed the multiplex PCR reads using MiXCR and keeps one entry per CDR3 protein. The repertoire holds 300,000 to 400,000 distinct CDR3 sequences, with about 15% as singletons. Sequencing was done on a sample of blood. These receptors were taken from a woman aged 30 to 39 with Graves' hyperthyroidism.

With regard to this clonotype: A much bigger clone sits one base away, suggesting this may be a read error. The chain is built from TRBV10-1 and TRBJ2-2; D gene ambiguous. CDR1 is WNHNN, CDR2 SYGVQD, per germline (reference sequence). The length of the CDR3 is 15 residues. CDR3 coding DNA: TGCGCCGGCAGTGACTCGCAAAAAACCACCGGGGAGCTGTTTTTT. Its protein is CAGSDSQKTTGELFF.

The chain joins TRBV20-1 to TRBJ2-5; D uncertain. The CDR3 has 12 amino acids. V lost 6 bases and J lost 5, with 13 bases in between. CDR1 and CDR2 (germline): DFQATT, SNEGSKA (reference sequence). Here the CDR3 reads CSALGLGETQYF. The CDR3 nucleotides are TGCAGTGCATTAGGGTTAGGGGAGACCCAGTACTTC.

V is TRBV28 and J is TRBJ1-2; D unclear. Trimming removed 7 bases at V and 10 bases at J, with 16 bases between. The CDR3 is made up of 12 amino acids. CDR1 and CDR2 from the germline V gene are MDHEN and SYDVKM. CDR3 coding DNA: TGTGCCAGCAAAACGACACCGGATGCCTACACCTTC. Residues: CASKTTPDAYTF.

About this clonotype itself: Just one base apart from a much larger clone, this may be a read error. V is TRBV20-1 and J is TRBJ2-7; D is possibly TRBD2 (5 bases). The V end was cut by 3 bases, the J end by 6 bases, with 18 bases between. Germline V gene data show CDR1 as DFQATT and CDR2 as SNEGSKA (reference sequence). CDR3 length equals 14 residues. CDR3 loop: CSARGSSRRTEQYF. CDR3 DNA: TGCAGTGCTAGGGGGTCTAGCAGGAGGACCGAGCAGTACTTC.

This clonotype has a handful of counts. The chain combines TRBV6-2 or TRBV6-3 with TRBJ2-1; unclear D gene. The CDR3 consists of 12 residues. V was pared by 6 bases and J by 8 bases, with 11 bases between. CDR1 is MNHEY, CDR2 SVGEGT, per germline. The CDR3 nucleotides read TGTGCCAGCAGCTATCGAATCGATGAGCAGTTCTTC. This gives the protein CASSYRIDEQFF.

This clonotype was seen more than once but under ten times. The CDR3 DNA reads as TGCGCCAGCAGCCAAGAGGGGTTCTCAACAGATACGCAGTATTTT. It is translated as CASSQEGFSTDTQYF. The rearrangement uses TRBV4-3 and TRBJ2-3; D is unclear. Germline V lookup: CDR1 LGHNA, CDR2 YSLEER. The CDR3 covers 15 residues. Trimming stripped 0 bases from V and 3 bases from J, with 10 bases between.

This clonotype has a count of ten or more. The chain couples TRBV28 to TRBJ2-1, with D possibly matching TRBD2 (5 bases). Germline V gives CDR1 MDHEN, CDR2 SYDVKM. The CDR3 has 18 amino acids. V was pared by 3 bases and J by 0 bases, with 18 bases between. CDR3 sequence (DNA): TGTGCCAGCAGTTTCAACCTGGGGAGCTGGAGCTCCTACAATGAGCAGTTCTTC. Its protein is CASSFNLGSWSSYNEQFF.

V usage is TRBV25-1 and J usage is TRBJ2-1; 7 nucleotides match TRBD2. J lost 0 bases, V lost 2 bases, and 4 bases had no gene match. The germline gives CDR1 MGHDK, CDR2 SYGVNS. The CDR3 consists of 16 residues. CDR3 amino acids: CASSERGGSSYNEQFF. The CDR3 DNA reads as TGTGCCAGCAGTGAACGGGGAGGGAGCTCCTACAATGAGCAGTTCTTC.

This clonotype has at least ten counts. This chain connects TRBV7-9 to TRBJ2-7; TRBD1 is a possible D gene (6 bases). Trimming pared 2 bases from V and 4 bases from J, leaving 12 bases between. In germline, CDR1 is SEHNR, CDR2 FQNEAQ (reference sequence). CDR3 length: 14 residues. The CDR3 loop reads CASSLQGSMYEQYF. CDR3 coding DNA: TGTGCCAGCAGCTTACAGGGGTCCATGTACGAGCAGTACTTC. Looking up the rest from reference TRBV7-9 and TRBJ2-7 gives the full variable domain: DTGVSQNPRHKITKRGQNVTFRCDPISEHNRLYWYRQTLGQGPEFLTYFQNEAQLEKSRLLSDRFSAERPKGSFSTLEIQRTEQGDSAMYLCASSLQGSMYEQYFGPGTRLTVT.

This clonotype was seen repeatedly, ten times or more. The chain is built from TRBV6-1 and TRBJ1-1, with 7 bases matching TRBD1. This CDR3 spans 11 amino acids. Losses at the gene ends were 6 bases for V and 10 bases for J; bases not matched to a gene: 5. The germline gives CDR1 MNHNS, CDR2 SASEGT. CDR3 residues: CASSDRVRAFF. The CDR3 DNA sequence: TGTGCCAGCAGCGACAGGGTAAGAGCTTTCTTT.

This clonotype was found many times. The CDR3 nucleotides are TGTGCCTGGAGTGGGTTGATGGCAGAGTATGGCTACACCTTC. The encoded protein is CAWSGLMAEYGYTF. The V and J genes are TRBV30 and TRBJ1-2; D remains ambiguous. Per germline, CDR1 GTSNPN and CDR2 SVGIG (reference sequence). The V end was cut by 1 base, the J end by 5 bases, with 14 bases between. The CDR3 runs to 14 residues.

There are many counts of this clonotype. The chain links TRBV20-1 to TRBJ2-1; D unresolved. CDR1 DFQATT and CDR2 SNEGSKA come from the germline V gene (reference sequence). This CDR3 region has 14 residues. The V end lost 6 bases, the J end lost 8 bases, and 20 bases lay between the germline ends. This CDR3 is CSAPLGSKNDEQFF. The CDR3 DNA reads TGCAGTGCCCCTCTAGGCAGTAAGAACGATGAGCAGTTCTTC.

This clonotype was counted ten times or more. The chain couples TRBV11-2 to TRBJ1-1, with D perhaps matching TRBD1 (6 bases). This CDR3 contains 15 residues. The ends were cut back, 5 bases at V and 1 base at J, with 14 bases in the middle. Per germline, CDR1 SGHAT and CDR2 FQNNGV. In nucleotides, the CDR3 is TGTGCCAGCAGCCAAAGGTGGGGGCCGAACACTGAAGCTTTCTTT. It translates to CASSQRWGPNTEAFF.

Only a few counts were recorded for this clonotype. The CDR3, as DNA: TGTGCCAGCAGCACAGGACAGGAGAGGGCAGAGACCCAGTACTTC. Protein: CASSTGQERAETQYF. The V call is TRBV7-6, the J call TRBJ2-5; 7 bases line up with TRBD1. CDR3 length: 15 residues. V shed 5 bases and J 4 bases; nucleotides not matched to a gene: 10. Germline-derived CDR1 and CDR2 are SGHVS and FNYEAQ.

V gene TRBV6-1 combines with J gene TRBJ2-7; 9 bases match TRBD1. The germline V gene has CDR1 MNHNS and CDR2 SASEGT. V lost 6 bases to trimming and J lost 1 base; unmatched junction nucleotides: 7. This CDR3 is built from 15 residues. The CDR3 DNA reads TGTGCCAGCAGACCTCGACAGGGGGGGTCCTACGAGCAGTACTTC. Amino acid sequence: CASRPRQGGSYEQYF.

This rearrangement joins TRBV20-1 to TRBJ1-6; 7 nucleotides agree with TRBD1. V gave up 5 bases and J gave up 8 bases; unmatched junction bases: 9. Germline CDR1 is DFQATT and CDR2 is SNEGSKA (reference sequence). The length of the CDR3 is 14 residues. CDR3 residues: CSASSGTVDSPLHF. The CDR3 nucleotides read TGCAGTGCTTCCTCCGGGACAGTCGATTCACCCCTCCACTTT.